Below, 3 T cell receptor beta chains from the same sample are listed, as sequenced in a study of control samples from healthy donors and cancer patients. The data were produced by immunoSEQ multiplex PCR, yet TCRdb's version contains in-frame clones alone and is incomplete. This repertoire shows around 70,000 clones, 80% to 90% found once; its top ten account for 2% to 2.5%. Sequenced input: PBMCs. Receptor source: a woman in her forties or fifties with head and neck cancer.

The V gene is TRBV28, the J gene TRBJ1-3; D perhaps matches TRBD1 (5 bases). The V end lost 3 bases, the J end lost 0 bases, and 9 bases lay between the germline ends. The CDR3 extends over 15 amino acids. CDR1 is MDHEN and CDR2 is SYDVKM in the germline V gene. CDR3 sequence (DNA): TGTGCCAGCAGTTTGGGACGGACCTCTGGAAACACCATATATTTT. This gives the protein CASSLGRTSGNTIYF. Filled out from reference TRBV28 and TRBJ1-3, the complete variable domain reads DVKVTQSSRYLVKRTGEKVFLECVQDMDHENMFWYRQDPGLGLRLIYFSYDVKMKEKGDIPEGYSVSREKKERFSLILESASTNQTSMYLCASSLGRTSGNTIYFGEGSWLTVV.

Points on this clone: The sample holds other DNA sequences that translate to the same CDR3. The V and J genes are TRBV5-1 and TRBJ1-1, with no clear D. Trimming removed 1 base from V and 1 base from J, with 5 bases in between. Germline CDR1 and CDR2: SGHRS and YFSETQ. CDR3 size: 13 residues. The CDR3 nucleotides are TGCGCCAGCAGCTTGCCGGGGAACACTGAAGCTTTCTTT. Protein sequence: CASSLPGNTEAFF.

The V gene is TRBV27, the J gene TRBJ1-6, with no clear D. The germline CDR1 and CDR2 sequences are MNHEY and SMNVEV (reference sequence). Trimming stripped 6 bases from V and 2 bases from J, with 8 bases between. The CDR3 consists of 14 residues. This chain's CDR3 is CASSLLTYNSPLHF. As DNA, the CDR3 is TGTGCCAGCAGCCTTTTGACCTATAATTCACCCCTCCACTTT.